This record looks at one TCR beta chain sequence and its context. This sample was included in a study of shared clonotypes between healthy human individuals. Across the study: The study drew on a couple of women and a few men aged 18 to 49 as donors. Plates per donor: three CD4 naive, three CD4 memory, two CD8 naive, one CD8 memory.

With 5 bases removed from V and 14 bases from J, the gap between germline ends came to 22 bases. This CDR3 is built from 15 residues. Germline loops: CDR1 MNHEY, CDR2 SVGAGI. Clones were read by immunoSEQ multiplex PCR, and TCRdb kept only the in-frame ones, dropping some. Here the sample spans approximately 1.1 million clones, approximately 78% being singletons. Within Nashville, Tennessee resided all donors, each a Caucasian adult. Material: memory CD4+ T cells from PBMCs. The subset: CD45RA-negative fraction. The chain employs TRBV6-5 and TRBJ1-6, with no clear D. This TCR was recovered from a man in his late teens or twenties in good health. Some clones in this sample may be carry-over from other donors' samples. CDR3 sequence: CASSALGSFGSALHF. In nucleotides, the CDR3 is TGTGCCAGCAGTGCTCTAGGGTCGTTTGGTTCGGCCCTCCACTTT.